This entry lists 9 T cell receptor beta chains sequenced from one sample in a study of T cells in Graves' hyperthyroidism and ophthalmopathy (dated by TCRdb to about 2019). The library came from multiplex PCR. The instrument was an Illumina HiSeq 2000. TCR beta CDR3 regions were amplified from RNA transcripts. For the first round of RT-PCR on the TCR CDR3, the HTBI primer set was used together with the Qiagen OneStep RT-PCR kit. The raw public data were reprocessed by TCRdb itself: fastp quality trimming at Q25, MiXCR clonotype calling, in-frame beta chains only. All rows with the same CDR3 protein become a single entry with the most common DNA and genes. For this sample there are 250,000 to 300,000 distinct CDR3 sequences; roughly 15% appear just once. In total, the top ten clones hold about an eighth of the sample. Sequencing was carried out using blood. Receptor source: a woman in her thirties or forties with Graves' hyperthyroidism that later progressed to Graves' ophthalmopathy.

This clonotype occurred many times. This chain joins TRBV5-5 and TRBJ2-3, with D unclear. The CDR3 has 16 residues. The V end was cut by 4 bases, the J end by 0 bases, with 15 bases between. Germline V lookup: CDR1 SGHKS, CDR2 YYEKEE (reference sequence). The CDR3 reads CASSAQFSQSTDTQYF. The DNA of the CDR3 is TGTGCCAGCAGCGCGCAGTTCTCCCAGAGCACAGATACGCAGTATTTT.

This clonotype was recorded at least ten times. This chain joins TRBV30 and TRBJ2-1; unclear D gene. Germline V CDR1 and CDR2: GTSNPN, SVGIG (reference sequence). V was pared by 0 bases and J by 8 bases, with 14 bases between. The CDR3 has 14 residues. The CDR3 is CAWSVGSRLDEQFF. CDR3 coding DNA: TGTGCCTGGAGTGTAGGGTCCCGTTTGGATGAGCAGTTCTTC.

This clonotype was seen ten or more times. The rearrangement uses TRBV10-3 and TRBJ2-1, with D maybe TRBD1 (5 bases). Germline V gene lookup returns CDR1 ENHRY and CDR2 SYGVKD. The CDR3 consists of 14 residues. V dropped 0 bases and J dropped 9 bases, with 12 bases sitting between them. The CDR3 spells CAISESSGSGEQFF. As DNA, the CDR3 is TGTGCCATCAGTGAGTCTTCAGGGTCGGGTGAGCAGTTCTTC.

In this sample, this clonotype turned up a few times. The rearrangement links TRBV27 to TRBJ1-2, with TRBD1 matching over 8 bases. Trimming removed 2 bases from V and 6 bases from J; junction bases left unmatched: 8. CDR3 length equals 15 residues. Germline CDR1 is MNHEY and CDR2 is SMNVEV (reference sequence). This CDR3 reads CASSLALGQGDGYTF. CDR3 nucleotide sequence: TGTGCCAGCAGTTTAGCCCTCGGACAGGGTGATGGCTACACCTTC.

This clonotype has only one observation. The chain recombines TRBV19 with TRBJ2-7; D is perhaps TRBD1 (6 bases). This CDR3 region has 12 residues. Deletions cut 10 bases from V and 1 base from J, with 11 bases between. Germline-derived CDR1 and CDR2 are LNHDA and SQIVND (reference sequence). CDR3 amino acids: CATQDRSYEQYF. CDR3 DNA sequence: TGTGCCACCCAGGACAGATCCTACGAGCAGTACTTC.

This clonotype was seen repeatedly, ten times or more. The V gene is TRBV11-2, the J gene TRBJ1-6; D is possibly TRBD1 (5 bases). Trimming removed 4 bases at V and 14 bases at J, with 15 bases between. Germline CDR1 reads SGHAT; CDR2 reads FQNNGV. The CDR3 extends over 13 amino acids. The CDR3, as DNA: TGTGCCAGCAGCTCAGGGTTACCGTCCACCCTCCACTTT. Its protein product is CASSSGLPSTLHF. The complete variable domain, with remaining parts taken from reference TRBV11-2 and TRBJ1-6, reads EAGVAQSPRYKIIEKRQSVAFWCNPISGHATLYWYQQILGQGPKLLIQFQNNGVVDDSQLPKDRFSAERLKGVDSTLKIQPAKLEDSAVYLCASSSGLPSTLHFGNGTRLTVT.

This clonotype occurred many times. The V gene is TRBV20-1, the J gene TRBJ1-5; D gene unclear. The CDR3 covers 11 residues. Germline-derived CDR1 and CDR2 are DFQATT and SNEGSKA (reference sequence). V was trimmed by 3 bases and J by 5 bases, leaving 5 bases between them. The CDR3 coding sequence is TGCAGTGCTAGTTTGGATCAGCCCCAGCATTTT. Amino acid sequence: CSASLDQPQHF.

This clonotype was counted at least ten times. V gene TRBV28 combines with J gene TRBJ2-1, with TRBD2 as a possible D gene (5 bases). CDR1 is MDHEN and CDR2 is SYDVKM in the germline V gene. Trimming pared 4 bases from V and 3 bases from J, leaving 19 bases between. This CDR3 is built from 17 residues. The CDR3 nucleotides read TGTGCCAGCAGTTCGCCTGTCCTAGCACGGGACTACAATGAGCAGTTCTTC. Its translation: CASSSPVLARDYNEQFF.

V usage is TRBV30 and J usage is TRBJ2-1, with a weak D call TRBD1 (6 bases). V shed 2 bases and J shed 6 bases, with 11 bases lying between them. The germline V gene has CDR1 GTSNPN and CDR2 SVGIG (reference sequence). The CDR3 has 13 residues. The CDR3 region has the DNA TGTGCCTGGAGTAGGGCAGGGGTCAATGAGCAGTTCTTC. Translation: CAWSRAGVNEQFF.